A single sample is the source of the 22 T cell receptor beta chains below, sequenced in a study of human T cells and chemical hapten exposure. Each CDR3 protein gets one entry after TCRdb re-called the RACE reads with MiXCR. Seen here are some 100,000 distinct CDR3 sequences, about 9.6% observed once, and the top ten hold more than 2%. Specified time point: patch test 2, 6 weeks after DPC sensitization. Sample treatment: therapeutic diphenylcyclopropenone sensitization with weekly scalp DPC. The source material was whole blood, sampled in connection with sensitization to the hapten diphenylcyclopropenone (DPC). The receptors shown here come from a woman aged 40 to 49 with alopecia areata. Some clones in this sample may be carry-over from other donors' samples.

The genes are TRBV18 and TRBJ2-7; a possible D gene is TRBD2 (6 bases). Per germline, CDR1 KGHSH and CDR2 LQKENI. V lost 6 bases to trimming and J lost 0 bases, with 15 bases between them. The CDR3 covers 15 residues. CDR3 loop: CASSWEAGRSYEQYF. CDR3 DNA: TGTGCCAGCTCGTGGGAAGCGGGCCGCTCCTACGAGCAGTACTTC.

At least ten counts were recorded for this clonotype. The rearrangement links TRBV18 to TRBJ2-3, with TRBD1 as a possible D gene (5 bases). The ends were cut back, 1 base at V and 3 bases at J, with 8 bases in the middle. The CDR3 length is 14 residues. Germline V gene sequence: CDR1 KGHSH, CDR2 LQKENI. The CDR3 spells CASSPRQGTDTQYF. The CDR3 bases are TGTGCCAGCTCACCACGCCAGGGTACAGATACGCAGTATTTT.

The J gene is TRBJ1-5, the V gene TRBV6-6, with 8 bases that match TRBD1. J gave up 5 bases and V 5 bases, and 5 bases lay outside the gene matches. Looked up from germline, CDR1 is MNHNY and CDR2 is SVGAGI (reference sequence). The CDR3 is 14 residues long. CDR3 sequence (DNA): TGTGCCAGCAGTGGACAGGGTCAGGATCAGCCCCAGCATTTT. Translation gives CASSGQGQDQPQHF.

This clonotype was observed a few times. The chain recombines TRBV6-2 or TRBV6-3 with TRBJ2-5; D may be TRBD2 (5 bases). The V gene's germline CDR1 is MNHEY and CDR2 SVGEGT. The germline V and J ends were trimmed by 2 bases and 5 bases, with 9 bases remaining between them. The CDR3 runs to 13 residues. The CDR3 DNA is TGTGCCAGCAGTTACGCCGGGATCGAGACCCAGTACTTC. It specifies CASSYAGIETQYF.

This chain connects TRBV6-2 or TRBV6-3 to TRBJ2-5, with 8 bases that match TRBD2. V was clipped by 7 bases and J by 5 bases; unmatched bases: 9. Germline assignment: CDR1 MNHEY and CDR2 SVGEGT. This CDR3 spans 14 amino acids. CDR3 nucleotides: TGTGCCAGCACCCAACTAGCGGTCCTTGAGACCCAGTACTTC. Translated: CASTQLAVLETQYF.

This clonotype was observed a few times. The chain is built from TRBV12-3 or TRBV12-4 and TRBJ2-2; D is undetermined. V gave up 6 bases and J gave up 7 bases, with 3 bases separating them. The CDR3 contains 10 residues. The CDR3 DNA sequence: TGTGCCAGCAGCCACGGGGAGCTGTTTTTT. Its protein product is CASSHGELFF.

CDR3 sequence: CASSLGSNRVGTEAFF. DNA of the CDR3: TGCGCCAGCAGCTTGGGATCAAACAGGGTTGGAACTGAAGCTTTCTTT. The V and J genes are TRBV5-1 and TRBJ1-1; possibly TRBD1 for D (6 bases). The CDR3 totals 16 residues. The germline gives CDR1 SGHRS, CDR2 YFSETQ. V lost 0 bases and J lost 5, with 17 bases in between.

The sample holds many counts of this clonotype. This rearrangement joins TRBV28 to TRBJ1-4; D gene ambiguous. V dropped 2 bases and J dropped 4 bases, with 8 bases sitting between them. The CDR3 totals 14 residues. Germline CDR1 MDHEN, CDR2 SYDVKM. As DNA, the CDR3 is TGTGCCAGCAGTTTAAGGGAGCATAATGAAAAACTGTTTTTT. Encoded protein: CASSLREHNEKLFF.

V and J are TRBV6-2 or TRBV6-3 and TRBJ2-1, with D possibly matching TRBD2 (7 bases). V gave up 7 bases and J gave up 8 bases, with 15 bases separating them. Germline lookup yields CDR1 MNHEY and CDR2 SVGEGT. CDR3 size: 13 residues. CDR3 in amino acids: CASTQGRGYEQFF. The DNA for the CDR3 is TGTGCCAGCACTCAGGGGAGGGGCTATGAGCAGTTCTTC.

Ten or more counts support this clonotype. This chain joins TRBV23-1 and TRBJ2-7; TRBD2 agrees at 7 bases. TRBV23-1 is an ORF; its function is uncertain. Trimming removed 7 bases from V and 5 bases from J; junction bases left unmatched: 11. The CDR3 is 14 amino acids. CDR3 in DNA: TGCGCCAGCATTGCGGGAGTAACTGAGAACGAGCAGTACTTC. It encodes CASIAGVTENEQYF.

This clonotype was observed at least ten times. This CDR3 is CSARTTGSGANVLTF. In nucleotides, the CDR3 is TGCAGTGCAAGGACTACAGGGTCTGGGGCCAACGTCCTGACTTTC. The chain employs TRBV20-1 and TRBJ2-6; D may correspond to TRBD1 or TRBD2 (6 bases each). The CDR3 loop spans 15 amino acids. CDR1 is DFQATT, CDR2 SNEGSKA, per germline (reference sequence). Trimming left V 6 bases short and J 1 base short, with 13 bases between.

V is TRBV4-3 and J is TRBJ1-3; D might be TRBD1 (6 bases). The CDR3 consists of 15 residues. CDR1 is LGHNA, CDR2 YSLEER, per germline. Trimming cost V 0 bases and J 4 bases, with 10 bases left between them. As DNA, the CDR3 is TGCGCCAGCAGCCAAGATACAGGGAAGGGAAACACCATATATTTT. Protein product: CASSQDTGKGNTIYF.

This clonotype was counted at least ten times. This chain joins TRBV29-1 and TRBJ2-7; 13 nucleotides align to TRBD2. The CDR3 covers 15 residues. The germline CDR1 and CDR2 sequences are SQVTM and ANQGSEA. V shed 6 bases, J shed 3 bases, and the junction held 8 bases outside the gene matches. The CDR3 sequence is CSVRTSGGDLYEQYF. The CDR3 nucleotides are TGCAGCGTGCGTACTAGCGGGGGGGACCTCTACGAGCAGTACTTC.

J is TRBJ1-3 and V is TRBV6-5; tentative D call: TRBD1 (5 bases). Germline V gene data show CDR1 as MNHEY and CDR2 as SVGAGI. This CDR3 contains 13 residues. V lost 2 bases and J 4 bases, leaving 6 bases between the germline ends. The CDR3 loop reads CASSYDRGNTIYF. For the CDR3, the DNA is TGTGCCAGCAGTTACGACAGAGGAAACACCATATATTTT.

The chain joins TRBV18 to TRBJ1-1; D may be TRBD1 (5 bases). V lost 6 bases, J lost 2 bases, and 13 bases lay in between. This CDR3 region has 14 residues. Germline CDR1 reads KGHSH; CDR2 reads LQKENI. The CDR3 sequence is CASSPGGKNTEAFF. CDR3 nucleotides: TGTGCCAGCTCCCCCGGGGGGAAAAACACTGAAGCTTTCTTT.

The table lists this clonotype with many counts. This chain connects TRBV7-3 to TRBJ2-1, with no clear D. Germline V gene sequence: CDR1 SGHTA, CDR2 FQGTGA. Trimming stripped 5 bases from V and 7 bases from J, with 0 bases between. CDR3 size: 9 residues. The CDR3 nucleotides are TGTGCCAGCAGCAATGAGCAGTTCTTC. Translating it yields CASSNEQFF.

The chain links TRBV5-1 to TRBJ2-7, with TRBD1 identical over 7 bases. The V segment lost 2 bases and the J segment 4 bases; nucleotides outside the gene matches: 6. This CDR3 is built from 14 residues. The germline V gene encodes CDR1 SGHRS and CDR2 YFSETQ. CDR3 protein: CASSLRDRLYEQYF. CDR3 in DNA: TGCGCCAGCAGCTTACGGGACAGACTATACGAGCAGTACTTC.

A few counts support this clonotype. The V and J genes are TRBV27 and TRBJ2-2; 13 nucleotides agree with TRBD2. Germline V CDR1 and CDR2: MNHEY, SMNVEV (reference sequence). The CDR3 has 16 residues. J was trimmed by 7 bases and V by 5 bases; bases with no gene match: 7. CDR3 bases: TGTGCCAGCAGTAAGAGGACTAGCGGGAGCGTCGGGGAGCTGTTTTTT. Translated: CASSKRTSGSVGELFF.

This clonotype was seen ten or more times. The chain couples TRBV11-3 to TRBJ2-3; 10 bases are shared with TRBD2. Germline assignment: CDR1 SGHNT and CDR2 YENEEA. Germline trimming cut 5 bases from V and 4 bases from J; bases unmatched to any gene: 6. This CDR3 comprises 15 residues. The CDR3 DNA reads as TGTGCCAGCAGCCCTAGCGGGAGAGGCGCAGATACGCAGTATTTT. Translating gives CASSPSGRGADTQYF.

This clonotype was seen ten or more times. DNA for the CDR3: TGCAGTGCTACGGACAGGCTAGCCGGGTATGGCTACACCTTC. Protein sequence: CSATDRLAGYGYTF. This chain joins TRBV20-1 and TRBJ1-2; 7 nucleotides agree with TRBD1. The V gene end was trimmed by 4 bases and the J gene end by 5 bases; junction bases not matched to a gene: 10. The CDR3 contains 14 residues. Germline-derived CDR1 and CDR2 are DFQATT and SNEGSKA (reference sequence).

The CDR3 DNA is TGTGCCAGCAGCCAGACAGGTTCCGAGCAGTACTTC. Residues: CASSQTGSEQYF. The rearrangement uses TRBV7-9 and TRBJ2-7; TRBD1 is a possible D gene (6 bases). Between the trimmed V and J ends, which lost 5 bases and 6 bases, there was a span of 11 bases. There are 12 residues in the CDR3. Per the germline V gene, CDR1 is SEHNR and CDR2 is FQNEAQ (reference sequence).

This clonotype was counted ten times or more. The rearrangement links TRBV7-2 to TRBJ1-5, with no clear D. CDR1 is SGHTA and CDR2 is FQGNSA in the germline V gene. Between the trimmed V and J ends, which lost 5 bases and 7 bases, there was a span of 9 bases. There are 12 residues in the CDR3. CDR3 nucleotide sequence: TGTGCCAGCAGCGTACAGAGCCAGCCCCAGCATTTT. Its protein product is CASSVQSQPQHF.